This T cell receptor (beta chain) comes out of a study of T cell changes during pregnancy in multiple sclerosis. The repertoire was sequenced with immunoSEQ multiplex PCR; TCRdb's copy has only in-frame clones and lacks some. Of approximately 93,000 clones in the sample, about 91% were seen once. Germline V gene lookup returns CDR1 ENHRY and CDR2 SYGVKD. Trimming removed 3 bases from V and 3 bases from J; junction bases left unmatched: 1. The CDR3 covers 13 residues. This receptor was obtained from a female donor with multiple sclerosis, enrolled in a pregnancy study. The sample consisted of peripheral blood, taken before pregnancy. V and J are TRBV10-3 and TRBJ1-1; 7 nucleotides line up with TRBD1. CDR3 bases: TGTGCCATCAGTGACACAGGGGACACTGAAGCTTTCTTT. This codes for CAISDTGDTEAFF.